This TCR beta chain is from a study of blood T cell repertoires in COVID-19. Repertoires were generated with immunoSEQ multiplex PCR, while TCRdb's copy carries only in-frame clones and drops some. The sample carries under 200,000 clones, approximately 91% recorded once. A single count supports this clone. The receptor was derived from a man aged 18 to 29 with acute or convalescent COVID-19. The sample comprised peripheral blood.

Here the CDR3 DNA reads TGTGCCAGTAGTTCAACAGGGTATGGGACTGAAGCTTTCTTT. Its translation: CASSSTGYGTEAFF. This chain connects TRBV19 to TRBJ1-1; maybe TRBD1 (6 bases). Trimming cost V 5 bases and J 5 bases, with 15 bases left between them. The germline gives CDR1 LNHDA, CDR2 SQIVND (reference sequence). The length of the CDR3 is 14 residues.